This T cell receptor (beta chain) was profiled in a study of blood T cell repertoires in COVID-19. The germline V and J ends were trimmed by 3 bases and 0 bases, with 10 bases remaining between them. Germline CDR1 LNHDA, CDR2 SQIVND (reference sequence). The CDR3 covers 15 residues. Sequencing was performed with immunoSEQ multiplex PCR; in TCRdb, only in-frame clones are kept and a portion is missing. The top ten hold about 11% of the sample, which has 150,000 to 200,000 clones, about 81% seen once. Material: peripheral blood. V is TRBV19 and J is TRBJ2-3; possibly TRBD2 for D (5 bases). This TCR was sampled from a woman older than 75 with COVID-19, enrolled during active disease. CDR3 coding DNA: TGTGCCAGTAGTATGGGCGGGCGGAGCACAGATACGCAGTATTTT. It translates to CASSMGGRSTDTQYF.